Listed here is a single T cell receptor (beta chain). The CDR3 extends over 17 amino acids. The germline gives CDR1 SGHTA, CDR2 FQGNSA. The V and J ends lost 1 base and 2 bases respectively, with 15 bases between them. The sample comes from a study of shared clonotypes between healthy human individuals. The naive CD8 fraction comprised CD45RO-negative cells positively selected for CCR7 and excluded terminally differentiated effector memory CD45RA+ cells. The table came from immunoSEQ multiplex PCR; TCRdb's copy has only in-frame clones and leaves some out. The sample lists about 2 million clones, less than 95% seen once, with about 1.1% in the top ten.

V usage is TRBV7-2 and J usage is TRBJ2-1, with D hard to call. Sequenced input: naive CD8+ T cells sorted from blood. The TCR was taken from a man younger than 30 in good health. In nucleotides, the CDR3 is TGTGCCAGCAGCTTAGTTCCGGGTATGTCAACCTACAATGAGCAGTTCTTC. Translation: CASSLVPGMSTYNEQFF.